The rows below give T cell receptor beta chains drawn from one sample of a study of T cell responses to AZD1222 COVID-19 vaccine. Sequencing was performed with immunoSEQ multiplex PCR; in TCRdb, only in-frame clones are kept and a portion is missing. The table shows some 110,000 clones, with more than 75% occurring only once. Sample: peripheral blood, taken on day 0 of AZD1222 vaccination. All receptors derive from an adult in good health. The CDR3 runs from the conserved cysteine through the conserved F or W.

j_gene: TRBJ1-5
v_gene: TRBV6-5
CDR3aa: CASSSQGLGQHF

j_gene: TRBJ2-3
v_gene: TRBV5-4
CDR3aa: CASSSGRAGTDTQYF

j_gene: TRBJ2-7
v_gene: TRBV18
CDR3aa: CASSPQGRGGDEQYF

j_gene: TRBJ2-1
v_gene: TRBV2
CDR3aa: CASLLSSEQFF

j_gene: TRBJ1-1
v_gene: TRBV13
CDR3aa: CASSLARGATEAFF

j_gene: TRBJ2-2
v_gene: TRBV6-5
CDR3aa: CASRQTGAGTGELFF

j_gene: TRBJ2-7
v_gene: TRBV4-2
CDR3aa: CASSQDRRISYEQYF

j_gene: TRBJ2-5
v_gene: TRBV5-8
CDR3aa: CASSPGAGGETQYF

j_gene: TRBJ2-1
v_gene: TRBV24-1
CDR3aa: CATSDHPVEGYNEQFF

j_gene: TRBJ2-5
v_gene: TRBV28
CDR3aa: CASSPWTEGKETQYF

j_gene: TRBJ2-1
v_gene: TRBV11-3
CDR3aa: CASSSPGTSGRRGNEQFF

j_gene: TRBJ2-2
v_gene: TRBV7-3
CDR3aa: CASSWEGLNTGELFF

j_gene: TRBJ2-5
v_gene: TRBV2
CDR3aa: CASSLSLETQYF

j_gene: TRBJ1-1
v_gene: TRBV28
CDR3aa: CASRGQMNTEAFF

j_gene: TRBJ1-5
v_gene: TRBV7-2
CDR3aa: CASSLGIQQPQHF

j_gene: TRBJ1-6
v_gene: TRBV30
CDR3aa: CAWAGTGAYNSPLHF

j_gene: TRBJ2-7
v_gene: TRBV6-5
CDR3aa: CASSYSGTGDPYEQYF

j_gene: TRBJ2-7
v_gene: TRBV15
CDR3aa: CATSRDGGQGGYEQYF

j_gene: TRBJ1-5
v_gene: TRBV6-5
CDR3aa: CASNSLQGNQPQHF

j_gene: TRBJ2-2
v_gene: TRBV7-3
CDR3aa: CASSFGGLGTGELFF

j_gene: TRBJ2-7
v_gene: TRBV5-1
CDR3aa: CASSLGGVSSYEQYF

j_gene: TRBJ1-6
v_gene: TRBV7-2
CDR3aa: CASSLHTSSYNSPLHF

j_gene: TRBJ2-3
v_gene: TRBV10-2
CDR3aa: CASSLLRTSGHSTDTQYF

j_gene: TRBJ2-7
v_gene: TRBV3-1/TRBV3-2
CDR3aa: CASSQEVGEQYF

j_gene: TRBJ2-7
v_gene: TRBV15
CDR3aa: CATSREGLLDSPYEQYF

j_gene: TRBJ1-6
v_gene: TRBV30
CDR3aa: CAWSPGLDQSSYNSPLHF

j_gene: TRBJ1-5
v_gene: TRBV28
CDR3aa: CASSWGIGSNQPQHF

j_gene: TRBJ2-7
v_gene: TRBV3-1/TRBV3-2
CDR3aa: CASTRSQTSGREEQYF